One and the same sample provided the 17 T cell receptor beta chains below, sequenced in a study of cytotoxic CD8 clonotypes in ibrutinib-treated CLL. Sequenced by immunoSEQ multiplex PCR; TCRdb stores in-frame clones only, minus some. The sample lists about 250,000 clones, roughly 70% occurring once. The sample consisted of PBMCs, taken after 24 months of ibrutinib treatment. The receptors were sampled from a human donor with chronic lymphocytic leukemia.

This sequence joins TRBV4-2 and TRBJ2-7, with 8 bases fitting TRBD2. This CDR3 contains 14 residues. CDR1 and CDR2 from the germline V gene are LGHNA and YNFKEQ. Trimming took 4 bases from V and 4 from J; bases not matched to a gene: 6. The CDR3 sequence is CASSRQRERYEQYF. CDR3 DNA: TGTGCCAGCAGCCGACAGCGGGAGAGGTACGAGCAGTACTTC.

CDR3 sequence (DNA): TGCAGCGTTGTCATTGGTGGGGCCAAAAACATTCAGTACTTC. Its translation: CSVVIGGAKNIQYF. This chain connects TRBV29-1 to TRBJ2-4; D not resolved. V was clipped by 4 bases and J by 1 base, with 11 bases between them. Germline lookup yields CDR1 SQVTM and CDR2 ANQGSEA. This CDR3 contains 14 residues.

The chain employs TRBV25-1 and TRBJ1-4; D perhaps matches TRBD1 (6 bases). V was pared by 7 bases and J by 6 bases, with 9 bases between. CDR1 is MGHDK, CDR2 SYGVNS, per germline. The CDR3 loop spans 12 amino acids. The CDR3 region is CASNRADEKLFF. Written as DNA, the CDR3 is TGTGCCAGCAACAGGGCGGATGAAAAACTGTTTTTT.

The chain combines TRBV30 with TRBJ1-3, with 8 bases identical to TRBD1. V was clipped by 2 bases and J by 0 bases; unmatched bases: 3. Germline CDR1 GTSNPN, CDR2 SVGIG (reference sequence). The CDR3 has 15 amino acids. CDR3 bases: TGTGCCTGGAGTCGACAGGGGAGCTCTGGAAACACCATATATTTT. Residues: CAWSRQGSSGNTIYF.

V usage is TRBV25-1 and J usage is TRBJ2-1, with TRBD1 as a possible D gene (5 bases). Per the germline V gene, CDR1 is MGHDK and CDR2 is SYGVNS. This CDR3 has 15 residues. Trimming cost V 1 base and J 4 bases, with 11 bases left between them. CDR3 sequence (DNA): TGTGCCAGCAGTGAATCCAGGGCAGATTACAATGAGCAGTTCTTC. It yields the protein CASSESRADYNEQFF.

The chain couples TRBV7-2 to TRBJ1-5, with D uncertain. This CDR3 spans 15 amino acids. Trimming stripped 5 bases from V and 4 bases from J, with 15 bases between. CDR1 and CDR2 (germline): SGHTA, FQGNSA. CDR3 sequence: CASSPESQTNQPQHF. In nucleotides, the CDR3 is TGTGCCAGCAGCCCTGAAAGTCAAACTAATCAGCCCCAGCATTTT.

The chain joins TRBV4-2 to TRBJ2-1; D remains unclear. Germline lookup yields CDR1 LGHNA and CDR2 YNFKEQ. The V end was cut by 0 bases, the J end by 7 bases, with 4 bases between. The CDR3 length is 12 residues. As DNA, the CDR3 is TGTGCCAGCAGCCAAGAGAGGAATGAGCAGTTCTTC. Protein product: CASSQERNEQFF.

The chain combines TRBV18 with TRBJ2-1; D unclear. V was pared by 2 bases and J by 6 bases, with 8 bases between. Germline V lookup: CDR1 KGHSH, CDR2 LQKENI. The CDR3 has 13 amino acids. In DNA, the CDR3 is TGTGCCAGCTCACCAAAAGTGGGCAATGAGCAGTTCTTC. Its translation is CASSPKVGNEQFF. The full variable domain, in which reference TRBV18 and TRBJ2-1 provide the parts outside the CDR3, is NAGVMQNPRHLVRRRGQEARLRCSPMKGHSHVYWYRQLPEEGLKFMVYLQKENIIDESGMPKERFSAEFPKEGPSILRIQQVVRGDSAAYFCASSPKVGNEQFFGPGTRLTVL.

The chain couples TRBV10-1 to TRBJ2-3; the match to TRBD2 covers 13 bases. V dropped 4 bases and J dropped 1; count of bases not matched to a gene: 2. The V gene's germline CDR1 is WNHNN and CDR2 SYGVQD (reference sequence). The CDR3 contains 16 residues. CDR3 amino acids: CASSGTSGGGTDTQYF. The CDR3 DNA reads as TGCGCCAGCAGTGGGACTAGCGGGGGAGGCACAGATACGCAGTATTTT.

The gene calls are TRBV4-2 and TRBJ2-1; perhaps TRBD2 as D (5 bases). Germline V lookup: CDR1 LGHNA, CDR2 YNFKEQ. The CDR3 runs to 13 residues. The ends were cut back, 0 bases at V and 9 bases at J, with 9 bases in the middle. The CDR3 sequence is CASSQEVGSEQFF. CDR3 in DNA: TGTGCCAGCAGCCAAGAAGTAGGGAGTGAGCAGTTCTTC.

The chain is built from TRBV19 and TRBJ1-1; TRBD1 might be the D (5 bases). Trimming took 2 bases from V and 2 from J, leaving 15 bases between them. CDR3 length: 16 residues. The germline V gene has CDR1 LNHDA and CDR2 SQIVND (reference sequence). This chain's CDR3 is CASSIRGFHTNTEAFF. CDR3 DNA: TGTGCCAGTAGTATAAGGGGTTTCCACACAAACACTGAAGCTTTCTTT.

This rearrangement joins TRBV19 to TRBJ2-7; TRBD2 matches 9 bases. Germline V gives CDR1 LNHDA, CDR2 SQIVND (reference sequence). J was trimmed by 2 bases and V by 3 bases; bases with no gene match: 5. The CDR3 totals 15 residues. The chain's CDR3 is CASSIGLAITYEQYF. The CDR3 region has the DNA TGTGCCAGTAGTATTGGACTAGCGATCACCTACGAGCAGTACTTC.

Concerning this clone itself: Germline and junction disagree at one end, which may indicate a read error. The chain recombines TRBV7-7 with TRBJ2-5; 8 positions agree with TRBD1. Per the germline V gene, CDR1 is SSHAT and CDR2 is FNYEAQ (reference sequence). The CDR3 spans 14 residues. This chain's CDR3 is CASSPGQVRETQYF. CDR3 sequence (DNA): TGTGCTAGCAGCCCGGGACAGGTTCGAGAGACCCAGTACTTC. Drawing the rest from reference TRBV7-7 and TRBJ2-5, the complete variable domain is GAGVSQSPRYKVTKRGQDVTLRCDPISSHATLYWYQQALGQGPEFLTYFNYEAQPDKSGLPSDRFSAERPEGSISTLTIQRTEQRDSAMYRCASSPGQVRETQYFGPGTRLLVL.

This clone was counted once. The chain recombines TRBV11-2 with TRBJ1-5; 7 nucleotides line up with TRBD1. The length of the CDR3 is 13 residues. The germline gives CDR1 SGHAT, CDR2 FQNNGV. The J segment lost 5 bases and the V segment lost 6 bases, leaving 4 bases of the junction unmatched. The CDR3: CASSPTGDQPQHF. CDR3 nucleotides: TGTGCCAGCAGTCCCACAGGGGATCAGCCCCAGCATTTT.

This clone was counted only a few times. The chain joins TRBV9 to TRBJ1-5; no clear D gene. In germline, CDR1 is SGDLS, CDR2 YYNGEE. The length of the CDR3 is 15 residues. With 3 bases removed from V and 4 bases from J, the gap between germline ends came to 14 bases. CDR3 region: CASSAGDGRNQPQHF. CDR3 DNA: TGTGCCAGCAGCGCAGGAGACGGTAGAAATCAGCCCCAGCATTTT.

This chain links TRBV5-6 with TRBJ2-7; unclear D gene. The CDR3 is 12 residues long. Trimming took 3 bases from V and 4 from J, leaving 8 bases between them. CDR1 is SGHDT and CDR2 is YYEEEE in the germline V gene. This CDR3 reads CASSSQFYEQYF. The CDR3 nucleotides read TGTGCCAGCAGCTCACAATTTTACGAGCAGTACTTC.

In DNA, the CDR3 is TGTGCCAGCAGTTTAAAAGGGACAGGAGTAAGGAGAGTAGCTTTCTTT. This sequence encodes CASSLKGTGVRRVAFF. This chain joins TRBV28 and TRBJ1-1; 8 nucleotides match TRBD1. Trimming at V came to 2 bases and at J to 10 bases, leaving 15 bases not matched to a gene. CDR1 MDHEN and CDR2 SYDVKM come from the germline V gene. The CDR3 is 16 residues long.